A selection of T cell receptor beta chains follows, all from one sample in a study of T-cell reconstitution after alpha-beta-depleted transplantation in children. TCRdb used MiXCR to reprocess the PCR reads, holding one entry per CDR3 protein. Of hundreds of thousands of distinct CDR3 sequences listed, roughly 7.7% are singletons. The sequences come from PBMCs, mostly from graft donor cells, collected 180 days after TCRalphabeta/CD19-depleted stem cell transplant. All receptors come from a male patient between 10 and 17 years old who had a stem cell transplant for acute lymphoblastic leukemia, so the T cells may come from the graft donor. Both conserved end residues are part of each CDR3. The order of the fields is J gene, V gene, clone size, D gene, CDR3 protein, CDR3 DNA. A D gene is named only where the DNA matches it firmly. Size is stated for part of the rows, as once, few or many counts, or as a class when the clone is expanded.

>TRBJ2-7|TRBV14|few|.
CASSPTFGAEDYEQYF
TGTGCCAGCAGCCCCACCTTCGGAGCGGAAGATTACGAGCAGTACTTC
>TRBJ1-4|TRBV28|few|TRBD1
CATKRTGINEKLFF
TGTGCCACCAAGCGGACAGGGATTAATGAAAAACTGTTTTTT
>TRBJ1-5|TRBV4-3|many|.
CASSQEGGRQPQHF
TGCGCCAGCAGCCAAGAGGGGGGAAGGCAGCCCCAGCATTTT
>TRBJ2-1|TRBV4-1|many|TRBD2
CASSQEWREDYEQFF
TGCGCCAGCAGCCAAGAGTGGCGGGAGGACTATGAGCAGTTCTTC
>TRBJ2-7|TRBV7-8|many|.
CASSVQVEQYF
TGTGCCAGCAGCGTCCAGGTCGAGCAGTACTTC
>TRBJ2-5|TRBV11-2|many|.
CASPSSSPMVIQYF
TGTGCCAGCCCATCCTCATCCCCAATGGTTATCCAGTACTTC
>TRBJ2-1|TRBV4-3|many|.
CASSQYPGHNEQFF
TGCGCCAGCAGCCAATATCCAGGGCACAATGAGCAGTTCTTC
>TRBJ2-7|TRBV28|many|.
CASRPGGDIYYEQYF
TGTGCCAGCCGCCCCGGCGGGGATATTTACTACGAGCAGTACTTC
>TRBJ2-1|TRBV19|.|TRBD2
CASSRSIAGGRDEQFF
TGTGCCAGTAGTAGGAGCATAGCGGGAGGTCGAGATGAGCAGTTCTTC
>TRBJ2-7|TRBV6-5|many|.
CASSYGTEPTQQYF
TGTGCCAGCAGTTACGGAACTGAGCCTACGCAGCAGTACTTC
>TRBJ2-4|TRBV12-3/TRBV12-4|many|.
CASSLSVGALAKNIQYF
TGTGCCAGCAGTTTATCTGTCGGGGCTCTAGCCAAAAACATTCAGTACTTC
>TRBJ2-2|TRBV18|many|.
CASSPPGQENTGELFF
TGTGCCAGCTCACCACCGGGCCAGGAGAACACCGGGGAGCTGTTTTTT
>TRBJ2-1|TRBV6-2/TRBV6-3|many|TRBD2
CASSRLLAGGQNEQFF
TGTGCCAGCAGCCGCCTTTTAGCGGGAGGGCAGAATGAGCAGTTCTTC
>TRBJ2-7|TRBV29-1|many|.
CSVGEGYEQYF
TGCAGCGTTGGAGAGGGGTACGAGCAGTACTTC
>TRBJ2-1|TRBV5-1|many|.
CASSLGGAGNEQFF
TGCGCCAGCAGCTTAGGGGGGGCGGGGAATGAGCAGTTCTTC
>TRBJ2-4|TRBV6-1|once|.
CASSETGLAKNIQYF
TGTGCCAGCAGTGAAACAGGGTTAGCTAAAAACATTCAGTACTTC
>TRBJ1-6|TRBV9|many|.
CASSVETVTNSPLHF
TGTGCCAGCAGCGTGGAGACAGTTACCAATTCACCCCTCCACTTT
>TRBJ1-2|TRBV4-2|many|.
CASSQDYEALLPNTF
TGTGCCAGCAGCCAAGATTACGAGGCGCTCCTCCCAAACACCTTC
>TRBJ2-1|TRBV12-3/TRBV12-4|many|TRBD1
CASNQGALNNEQFF
TGTGCCAGCAATCAGGGGGCGCTGAACAATGAGCAGTTCTTC
>TRBJ1-5|TRBV5-1|many|TRBD1
CASSLDGTGFQPQHF
TGCGCCAGCAGCTTGGACGGGACAGGGTTTCAGCCCCAGCATTTT
>TRBJ2-3|TRBV4-3|many|TRBD1
CASSPYSTGADTQYF
TGCGCCAGCAGCCCTTATTCGACAGGGGCAGATACGCAGTATTTT
>TRBJ2-5|TRBV25-1|many|.
CASSEGSGETQYF
TGTGCCAGCAGTGAAGGGTCCGGGGAGACCCAGTACTTC
>TRBJ2-1|TRBV4-3|many|.
CASSQDPGTEQFF
TGCGCCAGCAGCCAAGATCCGGGGACTGAGCAGTTCTTC
>TRBJ2-7|TRBV5-6|many|.
CASTLRSSYEQYF
TGTGCCAGCACCCTTAGGAGCTCCTACGAGCAGTACTTC
>TRBJ2-3|TRBV20-1|.|TRBD2
CSALDQWRSGTLAADTQYF
TGCAGTGCTTTAGACCAATGGCGGAGCGGGACCCTGGCGGCAGATACGCAGTATTTT
>TRBJ2-7|TRBV7-9|many|.
CASSLRTASTVSYEQYF
TGTGCCAGCAGCTTACGGACAGCCTCTACCGTCTCCTACGAGCAGTACTTC
>TRBJ2-2|TRBV7-7|many|.
CASSLGGVGGTGELFF
TGTGCTAGCAGCTTAGGTGGCGTTGGGGGTACCGGGGAGCTGTTTTTT
>TRBJ2-3|TRBV5-1|many|TRBD1
CASSGQGLTDTQYF
TGCGCCAGCAGCGGACAGGGGCTCACAGATACGCAGTATTTT
>TRBJ2-7|TRBV6-6|.|.
CASSYAGSYEQYF
TGTGCCAGCAGTTACGCCGGGAGCTACGAGCAGTACTTC
>TRBJ2-1|TRBV27|many|TRBD2
CASISLAGGPGNEQFF
TGTGCCAGCATCTCCTTAGCGGGAGGGCCGGGTAATGAGCAGTTCTTC
>TRBJ2-2|TRBV29-1|many|.
CSVAQGINTGELFF
TGCAGCGTCGCCCAGGGAATTAACACCGGGGAGCTGTTTTTT
>TRBJ1-1|TRBV10-3|many|.
CAISESGVMNTEAFF
TGTGCCATCAGTGAGTCAGGGGTCATGAACACTGAAGCTTTCTTT
>TRBJ2-7|TRBV20-1|many|.
CSARDVWAGNGEQYF
TGCAGTGCTAGAGATGTGTGGGCAGGGAATGGCGAGCAGTACTTC
>TRBJ2-2|TRBV6-5|many|.
CASSWGERNTGELFF
TGTGCCAGCAGTTGGGGGGAAAGGAACACCGGGGAGCTGTTTTTT
>TRBJ2-7|TRBV20-1|many|.
CSARDLAQGTREQYF
TGCAGTGCTAGAGATCTAGCGCAGGGTACCCGCGAGCAGTACTTC
>TRBJ1-5|TRBV20-1|many|.
CSARGGYNQPQHF
TGCAGTGCTAGAGGGGGCTACAATCAGCCCCAGCATTTT
>TRBJ2-7|TRBV2|many|TRBD2
CASTRGLAGVISYEQYF
TGTGCCAGCACCCGAGGGCTAGCGGGAGTTATCTCCTACGAGCAGTACTTC
>TRBJ1-4|TRBV20-1|few|.
CSASGVEKLFF
TGCAGTGCTAGCGGGGTTGAAAAACTGTTTTTT
>TRBJ2-7|TRBV7-8|many|.
CASSFRRGHEQYF
TGTGCCAGCAGCTTCCGTCGGGGCCACGAGCAGTACTTC
>TRBJ2-7|TRBV9|many|TRBD2
CASSTSGRENEQYF
TGTGCCAGCAGCACTAGCGGGAGGGAAAACGAGCAGTACTTC
>TRBJ1-1|TRBV7-3|.|.
CASSLMYPHLNTEAFF
TGTGCCAGCAGCTTAATGTACCCACACCTGAACACTGAAGCTTTCTTT
>TRBJ2-3|TRBV10-3|many|TRBD2
CAISEHSGGARTDTQYF
TGTGCCATCAGTGAGCACAGCGGGGGGGCCCGCACAGATACGCAGTATTTT
>TRBJ1-5|TRBV20-1|many|.
CSARDPKEGQPQHF
TGCAGTGCTAGAGACCCCAAGGAGGGGCAGCCCCAGCATTTT
>TRBJ2-7|TRBV15|many|.
CATSRDLAAMGAYEQYF
TGTGCCACCAGCAGAGATCTTGCGGCGATGGGAGCCTACGAGCAGTACTTC
>TRBJ1-1|TRBV7-6|many|TRBD1
CASSPSGGQGDLNTEAFF
TGTGCCAGCAGCCCCTCCGGGGGACAGGGAGATCTGAACACTGAAGCTTTCTTT
>TRBJ2-7|TRBV5-1|many|TRBD1
CASSLVQGAYEQYF
TGCGCCAGCAGCTTGGTACAGGGGGCCTACGAGCAGTACTTC
>TRBJ2-1|TRBV24-1|many|.
CATSDRSARGNEQFF
TGTGCCACCAGTGATAGGAGTGCTAGGGGCAATGAGCAGTTCTTC
>TRBJ2-1|TRBV7-8|many|.
CASSLGLGDEQFF
TGTGCCAGCAGCTTAGGACTCGGGGATGAGCAGTTCTTC
>TRBJ2-1|TRBV5-1|many|.
CASSLVGSGSYNEQFF
TGCGCCAGCAGCTTGGTAGGTAGCGGCTCCTACAATGAGCAGTTCTTC
>TRBJ1-1|TRBV27|few|TRBD1
CASNLIRGSTEAFF
TGTGCCAGCAACCTGATCAGGGGGAGCACTGAAGCTTTCTTT
>TRBJ1-6|TRBV9|many|.
CASSVGAGQGNSPLHF
TGTGCCAGCAGCGTAGGTGCCGGGCAGGGTAATTCACCCCTCCACTTT
>TRBJ1-5|TRBV7-2|few|.
CASSQPNQPQHF
TGTGCCAGCAGCCAACCTAATCAGCCCCAGCATTTT
>TRBJ1-1|TRBV6-5|many|.
CASSYIGRTNTEAFF
TGTGCCAGCAGTTACATAGGAAGAACGAACACTGAAGCTTTCTTT